The present T cell receptor beta chain was sequenced within a study of beta chain features in type 1 diabetes. Study observations and caveats: With patients and controls alike, PCR might favor shorter templates to an equal degree. Shortening that was moderate but significant affected the TCRB CDR3s of Type 1 diabetes patients in all four CD4+ subsets.

The length of the CDR3 is 13 residues. Germline CDR1 and CDR2: SQVTM and ANQGSEA. V gave up 6 bases and J gave up 4 bases, with 15 bases separating them. A remark on this clone: Its antigen remains unknown.

The whole isolated RNA underwent reverse transcription, so sequencing captured expressed TCRB transcripts. Here immunoSEQ multiplex PCR was the method, and the copy in TCRdb shows in-frame clones only, minus some. The table has a few hundred thousand clones, 13% seen once. The clonotype originates from a woman aged 18-29 years with type 1 diabetes. Sequencing input: naive CD4+ T cells from blood. V is TRBV29-1 and J is TRBJ1-1; D is unresolved. The CDR3 sequence is CSVLPFWATEAFF. In DNA, the CDR3 is TGCAGCGTCCTCCCGTTCTGGGCCACTGAAGCTTTCTTT.